The 14 T cell receptor beta chains in this list originate from one sample, sequenced in a study of Graves' ophthalmopathy and Graves' hyperthyroidism. Scientists amplified the TCR beta CDR3 regions from RNA transcripts. Second-round multiplex PCR followed a first-round RT-PCR using HTBI primers. TCRdb ran MiXCR on the multiplex PCR reads and lists one entry per CDR3 protein. The table records under 350,000 distinct CDR3 sequences, roughly 15% of them present only once. What was sequenced was peripheral blood. The receptors originated from an adult man with Graves' ophthalmopathy.

The chain employs TRBV12-3 or TRBV12-4 and TRBJ2-7, with D hard to call. V was clipped by 8 bases and J by 5 bases, with 13 bases between them. This CDR3 is 12 amino acids long. This CDR3 is CASGFNPDEQYF. CDR3 in DNA: TGTGCCAGCGGGTTTAACCCGGACGAGCAGTACTTC.

The sample holds many counts of this clonotype. This chain uses TRBV28 with TRBJ2-7; D gene uncertain. Germline assignment: CDR1 MDHEN and CDR2 SYDVKM. This CDR3 has 17 residues. V was pared by 1 base and J by 3 bases, with 19 bases between. The CDR3 region has the DNA TGTGCCAGCAGTTTATTTTTCGTCACCCCAGATTACTACGAGCAGTACTTC. Its translation: CASSLFFVTPDYYEQYF.

The rearrangement joins TRBV28 to TRBJ2-5; TRBD2 agrees at 9 bases. With 6 bases clipped from V and 4 bases from J, the junction kept 6 bases outside the gene matches. The germline V gene encodes CDR1 MDHEN and CDR2 SYDVKM. The CDR3 has 14 residues. The CDR3 loop is CASRRGLAAETQYF. CDR3 DNA: TGTGCCAGCAGACGGGGACTAGCCGCAGAGACCCAGTACTTC.

This chain joins TRBV27 and TRBJ1-5, with D perhaps matching TRBD1 (5 bases). V lost 5 bases to trimming and J lost 4 bases, with 18 bases between them. Germline V gene lookup returns CDR1 MNHEY and CDR2 SMNVEV (reference sequence). This CDR3 has 16 residues. The CDR3 region is CASSPGGGGLNQPQHF. The CDR3 bases are TGTGCCAGCAGTCCCGGGGGGGGGGGATTGAATCAGCCCCAGCATTTT.

This clonotype was detected many times. The V call is TRBV6-1, the J call TRBJ2-7; 7 positions agree with TRBD2. The CDR3 extends over 14 amino acids. Germline values: CDR1 MNHNS, CDR2 SASEGT. V lost 7 bases and J lost 4; bases outside the gene matches: 10. In DNA, the CDR3 is TGTGCCAGCAAAGGGGCTAGCGGATATTACGAGCAGTACTTC. Translation: CASKGASGYYEQYF.

This clonotype was recorded at least ten times. This chain joins TRBV10-3 and TRBJ2-5, with 11 positions matching TRBD1. V lost 6 bases and J lost 5; bases outside the gene matches: 2. Germline assignment: CDR1 ENHRY and CDR2 SYGVKD. This CDR3 has 13 amino acids. The CDR3 nucleotides read TGTGCCATCAGGGGACAGGGGGAGGAGACCCAGTACTTC. This sequence encodes CAIRGQGEETQYF.

CDR3: CASGLVRGTNYGYTF. In DNA form, the CDR3 reads TGTGCTAGTGGTTTGGTACGAGGGACTAACTATGGCTACACCTTC. The gene calls are TRBV12-5 and TRBJ1-2; D is ambiguous. This CDR3 contains 15 residues. Germline values: CDR1 LGHNT, CDR2 FRNRAP. V was cut by 0 bases and J by 0 bases, with 8 bases left in between.

This clonotype was picked up many times. This chain links TRBV30 with TRBJ1-3; no reliable D call. The germline V gene has CDR1 GTSNPN and CDR2 SVGIG (reference sequence). CDR3 length: 15 amino acids. Trimming took 0 bases from V and 1 from J, leaving 10 bases between them. The CDR3 is CAWSVRGGSGNTIYF. CDR3 in DNA: TGTGCCTGGAGTGTACGGGGAGGATCTGGAAACACCATATATTTT.

This clonotype has a count of ten or more. The J gene is TRBJ1-5, the V gene TRBV6-2 or TRBV6-3; 8 bases are shared with TRBD1. The CDR3 runs to 15 residues. The V segment lost 5 bases and the J segment 2 bases; nucleotides outside the gene matches: 5. Germline lookup yields CDR1 MNHEY and CDR2 SVGEGT. DNA for the CDR3: TGTGCCAGCAGTCCTCAGGGGGCGCGCAATCAGCCCCAGCATTTT. It specifies CASSPQGARNQPQHF.

This clonotype showed up many times. This chain uses TRBV3-1 with TRBJ1-2; D is undetermined. Germline CDR1 LGHDT, CDR2 YNNKEL (reference sequence). V lost 1 base, J lost 4 bases, and 1 base lay in between. CDR3 length: 11 amino acids. The CDR3 is CASSQGYGYTF. The CDR3, as DNA: TGTGCCAGCAGCCAAGGCTATGGCTACACCTTC.

This clonotype was detected ten times or more. The genes are TRBV6-1 and TRBJ1-1; no reliable D call. CDR1 MNHNS and CDR2 SASEGT come from the germline V gene. The CDR3 has 13 residues. Trimming took off 7 bases at V and 4 bases at J, with 13 bases between the two ends. The CDR3 region is CASKFAHSTEAFF. The DNA of the CDR3 is TGTGCCAGCAAATTCGCCCATAGCACTGAAGCTTTCTTT.

The chain recombines TRBV30 with TRBJ2-4, with D perhaps TRBD1 (5 bases). Per the germline V gene, CDR1 is GTSNPN and CDR2 is SVGIG (reference sequence). This CDR3 comprises 13 residues. V was trimmed by 1 base and J by 6 bases, leaving 10 bases between them. Written as DNA, the CDR3 is TGTGCCTGGAGTGGTGGGGCAGGAAACATTCAGTACTTC. Its protein product is CAWSGGAGNIQYF.

In its sample, this clonotype was seen many times. CDR3 protein: CASSLGAGDYGYTF. In nucleotides, the CDR3 is TGTGCCAGCAGTTTAGGTGCTGGGGATTATGGCTACACCTTC. The rearrangement uses TRBV28 and TRBJ1-2; D remains ambiguous. This CDR3 has 14 amino acids. V was cut by 2 bases and J by 5 bases, with 12 bases left in between. CDR1 and CDR2 (germline): MDHEN, SYDVKM.

This clonotype was observed at least ten times. V is TRBV6-1 and J is TRBJ1-5; tentatively, D is TRBD1 (5 bases). This CDR3 is 13 amino acids long. The germline V gene encodes CDR1 MNHNS and CDR2 SASEGT. V gave up 3 bases and J gave up 8 bases, with 11 bases separating them. CDR3 residues: CASSERGGEPQHF. CDR3 bases: TGTGCCAGCAGTGAGAGGGGCGGGGAGCCCCAGCATTTT.